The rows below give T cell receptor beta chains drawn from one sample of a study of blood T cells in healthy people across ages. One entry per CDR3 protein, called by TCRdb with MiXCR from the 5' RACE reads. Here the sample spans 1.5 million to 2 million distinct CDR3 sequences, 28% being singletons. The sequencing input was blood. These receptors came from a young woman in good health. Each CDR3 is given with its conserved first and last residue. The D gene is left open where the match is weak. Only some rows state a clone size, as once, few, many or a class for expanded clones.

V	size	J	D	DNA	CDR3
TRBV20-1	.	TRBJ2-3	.	TGCAGTGCTAGAGTGGATGGGTCAGATACGCAGTATTTT	CSARVDGSDTQYF
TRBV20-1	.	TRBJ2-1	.	TGCAGTGCTAGAGATACAGGGACCTACAATGAGCAGTTCTTC	CSARDTGTYNEQFF
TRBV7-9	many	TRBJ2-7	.	TGTGCCAGCAGCGGAGGGGGCGAGCAGTACTTC	CASSGGGEQYF
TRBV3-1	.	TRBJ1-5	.	TGTGCCAGCAGCGCGCGGGACACTAGCAATCAGCCCCAGCATTTT	CASSARDTSNQPQHF
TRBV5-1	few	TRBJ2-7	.	TGCGCCAGCAGCCCCAAAGGCACAGGAGACTACGAGCAGTACTTC	CASSPKGTGDYEQYF
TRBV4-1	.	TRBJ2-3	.	TGCGCCAGCACCCCGACTGGCAGGAGAGTTGCAGATACGCAGTATTTT	CASTPTGRRVADTQYF
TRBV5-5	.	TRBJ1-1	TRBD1	TGTGCCGGCAGCACCCAAAATACAGGGGGCACTGAAGCTTTCTTT	CAGSTQNTGGTEAFF
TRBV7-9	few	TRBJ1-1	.	TGTGCCAGCAGGCCCGATCGAGCTGGGGGGCTCGCTGAAGCTTTCTTT	CASRPDRAGGLAEAFF
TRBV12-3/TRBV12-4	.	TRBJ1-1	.	TGTGCCAGCAGTTTCAACTTTGGTAGCGCTTTCTTT	CASSFNFGSAFF
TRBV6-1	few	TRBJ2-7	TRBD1	TGTGCCAGCAGTGAAGGTGGGACAGGGCGCTACGAGCAGTACTTC	CASSEGGTGRYEQYF
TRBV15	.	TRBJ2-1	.	TGTGCCACCAGCAGAGGCCTAGGGGGGCCTTCCTACGAGCAGTTCTTC	CATSRGLGGPSYEQFF
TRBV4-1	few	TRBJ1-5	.	TGCGCCAGCAGCCAAGATTGGCAGGCAGTAAATCAGCCCCAGCATTTT	CASSQDWQAVNQPQHF
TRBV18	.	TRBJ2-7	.	TGTGCCAGCAGCCCCGGGGGTAAGCAGTACTTC	CASSPGGKQYF
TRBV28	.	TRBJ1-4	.	TGTGCCAGCAGTAACAGAGCAACTAATGAAAAACGGTTTTTT	CASSNRATNEKRFF
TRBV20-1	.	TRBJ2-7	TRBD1	TGCAGTATGACAGGGGAGATGGTCGAGCAGTACTTC	CSMTGEMVEQYF
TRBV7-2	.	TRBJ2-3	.	TGTGCCAGCAGCAAACGGACCAACACAGATACGCAGTATTTT	CASSKRTNTDTQYF
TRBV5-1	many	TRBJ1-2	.	TGCGCCAGCACCCTTCGGGGTCAGGGCCGCGGCTACACCTTC	CASTLRGQGRGYTF
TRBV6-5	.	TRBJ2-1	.	TGTGCCAGCATAGGCAGGGAATACAATGAGCAGTTCTTC	CASIGREYNEQFF